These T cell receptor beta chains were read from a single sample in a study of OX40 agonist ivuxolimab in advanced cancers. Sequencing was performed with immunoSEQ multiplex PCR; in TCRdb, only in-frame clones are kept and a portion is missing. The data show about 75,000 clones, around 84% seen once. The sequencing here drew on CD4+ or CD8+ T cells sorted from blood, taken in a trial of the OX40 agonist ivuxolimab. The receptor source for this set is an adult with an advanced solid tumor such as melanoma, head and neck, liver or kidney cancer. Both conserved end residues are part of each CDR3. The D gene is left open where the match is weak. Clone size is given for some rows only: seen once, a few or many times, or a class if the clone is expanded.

DNA: TGCGCCAGCAGGGGAAATTTGAACACTGAAGCTTTCTTT
CDR3: CASRGNLNTEAFF
J: TRBJ1-1
V: TRBV10-2
size: few
D: NA

DNA: TGCGCCAGCAGGACCCTAAGCGGGATCGCCTACAATGAGCAGTTCTTC
CDR3: CASRTLSGIAYNEQFF
J: TRBJ2-1
V: TRBV5-1
size: NA
D: TRBD2

DNA: TGTGCCAGCAGTGTTTTCGGAGCGGGAGCGGCCGGGGAGCTGTTTTTT
CDR3: CASSVFGAGAAGELFF
J: TRBJ2-2
V: TRBV2
size: NA
D: TRBD2

DNA: TGTGCCAGCAGTTTTTACGGCTCTAGCGGGAGGCTCACAGATACGCAGTATTTT
CDR3: CASSFYGSSGRLTDTQYF
J: TRBJ2-3
V: TRBV28
size: NA
D: TRBD2

DNA: TGTGCCAGCAGCCAAGATTTGGGGCACAATGAGCAGTTCTTC
CDR3: CASSQDLGHNEQFF
J: TRBJ2-1
V: TRBV4-2
size: NA
D: NA

DNA: TGTGCCAGCAGCTTGCGGTCCCTCGGGGTTAACTATGGCTACACCTTC
CDR3: CASSLRSLGVNYGYTF
J: TRBJ1-2
V: TRBV5-5
size: NA
D: NA

DNA: TGTGCCATCACGGGGAGAGCTAACTATGGCTACACCTTC
CDR3: CAITGRANYGYTF
J: TRBJ1-2
V: TRBV10-3
size: NA
D: NA

DNA: TGTGCCAGCAGTCCCCCCCGTCTCCTTCGGGCCGAGCAGTACTTC
CDR3: CASSPPRLLRAEQYF
J: TRBJ2-7
V: TRBV28
size: NA
D: NA

DNA: TGTGCCATCAGTGAAGACCGGGGCTCTGGGGCCAACGTCCTGACTTTC
CDR3: CAISEDRGSGANVLTF
J: TRBJ2-6
V: TRBV10-3
size: NA
D: NA

DNA: TGCAGCGTTGAATGGGCAGTCCAAGAGACCCAGTACTTC
CDR3: CSVEWAVQETQYF
J: TRBJ2-5
V: TRBV29-1
size: NA
D: NA

DNA: TGTGCCAGCAGCTCTATGATCTCTGGGGCCAACGTCCTGACTTTC
CDR3: CASSSMISGANVLTF
J: TRBJ2-6
V: TRBV5-6
size: NA
D: NA